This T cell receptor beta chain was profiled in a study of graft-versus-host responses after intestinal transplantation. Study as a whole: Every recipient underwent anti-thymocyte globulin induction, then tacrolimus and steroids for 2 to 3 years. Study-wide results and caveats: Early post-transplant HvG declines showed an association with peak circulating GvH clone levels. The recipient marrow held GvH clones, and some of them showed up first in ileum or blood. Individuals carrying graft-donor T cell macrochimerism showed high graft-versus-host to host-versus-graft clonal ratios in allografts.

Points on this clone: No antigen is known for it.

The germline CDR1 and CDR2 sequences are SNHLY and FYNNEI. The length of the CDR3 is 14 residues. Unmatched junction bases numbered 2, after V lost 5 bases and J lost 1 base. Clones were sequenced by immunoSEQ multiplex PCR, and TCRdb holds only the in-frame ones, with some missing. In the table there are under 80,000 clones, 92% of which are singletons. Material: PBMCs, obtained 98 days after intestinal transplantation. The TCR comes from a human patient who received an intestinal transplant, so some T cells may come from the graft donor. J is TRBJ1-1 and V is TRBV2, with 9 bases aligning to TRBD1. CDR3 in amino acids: CASSPTGGNTEAFF. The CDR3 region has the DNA TGTGCCAGCAGTCCGACAGGGGGGAACACTGAAGCTTTCTTT.